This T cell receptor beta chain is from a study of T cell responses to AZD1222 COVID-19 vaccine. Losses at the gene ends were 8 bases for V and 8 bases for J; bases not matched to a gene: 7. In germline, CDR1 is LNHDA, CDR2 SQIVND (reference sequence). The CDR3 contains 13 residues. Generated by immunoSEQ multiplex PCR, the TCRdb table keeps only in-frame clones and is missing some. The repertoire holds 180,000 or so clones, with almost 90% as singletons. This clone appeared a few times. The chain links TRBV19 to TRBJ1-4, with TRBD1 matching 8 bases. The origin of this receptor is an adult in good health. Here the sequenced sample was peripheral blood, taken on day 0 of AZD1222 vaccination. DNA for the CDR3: TGTGCCAGTCGCATACGACAGGGGGAAAAACTGTTTTTT. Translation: CASRIRQGEKLFF.